These 26 T cell receptor beta chains originate from one sample sequenced in a study of T cell responses to AZD1222 COVID-19 vaccine. TCRdb's copy holds only in-frame clones and misses some; the assay was immunoSEQ multiplex PCR. This sample yields roughly 160,000 clones, of which 90% to 95% are seen a single time; 1% to 1.5% belongs to the top ten. The sequencing used peripheral blood, collected 28 days after the second AZD1222 dose. The receptors were sampled from an adult who received the AZD1222 COVID-19 vaccine.

This clone was seen once. DNA for the CDR3: TGCGCCAGCAGCCAAGGGGGAAATCGGGACAGGGGGAGGGATGAGCAGTTCTTC. It is translated as CASSQGGNRDRGRDEQFF. The rearrangement uses TRBV4-1 and TRBJ2-1, with 11 nucleotides matching TRBD1. The CDR3 sequence is 18 residues long. The germline V gene has CDR1 MGHRA and CDR2 YSYEKL. Losses at the gene ends were 1 base for V and 8 bases for J; bases not matched to a gene: 13.

V usage is TRBV4-2 and J usage is TRBJ2-1, with D possibly being TRBD1 or TRBD2 (5 bases each). CDR3 size: 14 residues. CDR1 LGHNA and CDR2 YNFKEQ come from the germline V gene. The V and J ends lost 1 base and 7 bases respectively, with 11 bases between them. The CDR3 loop is CASSQGGERNEQFF. For the CDR3, the DNA is TGTGCCAGCAGCCAAGGAGGGGAAAGGAATGAGCAGTTCTTC.

The rearrangement uses TRBV6-5 and TRBJ1-1, with D possibly TRBD1 on 6 matching bases. The V end was cut by 6 bases, the J end by 1 base, with 9 bases between. The CDR3 has 13 amino acids. The germline gives CDR1 MNHEY, CDR2 SVGAGI. The CDR3 loop reads CASRRTENTEAFF. As DNA, the CDR3 is TGTGCCAGCAGACGGACAGAGAACACTGAAGCTTTCTTT.

The chain employs TRBV25-1 and TRBJ1-4, with 7 bases lining up with TRBD1. CDR1 MGHDK and CDR2 SYGVNS come from the germline V gene. The junction had 10 bases not matched to a gene; V was cut back by 10 bases and J by 8 bases. The CDR3 extends over 13 amino acids. CDR3 DNA sequence: TGTGCCACTAGAACAGGGGTCGGCGAAAAACTGTTTTTT. Its translation: CATRTGVGEKLFF.

The DNA of the CDR3 is TGCAGCGCAGAAGGTGCAGGGGAGGCCTACGAGCAGTACTTC. Translation: CSAEGAGEAYEQYF. The genes are TRBV29-1 and TRBJ2-7; D tentatively fits TRBD1 or TRBD2 (6 bases each). Germline CDR1 is SQVTM and CDR2 is ANQGSEA. Trimming left V 7 bases short and J 2 bases short, with 18 bases between. The CDR3 runs 14 residues.

CDR3 region: CASSQDPVGTYEQYF. CDR3 DNA: TGCGCCAGCAGCCAAGATCCCGTCGGCACCTACGAGCAGTACTTC. The V and J genes are TRBV4-1 and TRBJ2-7; D gene unclear. The CDR3 covers 15 residues. Trimming stripped 0 bases from V and 2 bases from J, with 11 bases between. Germline V gene data show CDR1 as MGHRA and CDR2 as YSYEKL.

This clone was observed once. The chain joins TRBV12-3 or TRBV12-4 to TRBJ1-1; TRBD1 might be the D (6 bases). The length of the CDR3 is 13 residues. V lost 7 bases to trimming and J lost 6 bases, with 15 bases between them. This CDR3 reads CASTYAGVPEAFF. CDR3 DNA: TGTGCCAGCACCTACGCAGGGGTACCTGAAGCTTTCTTT.

The CDR3 reads CASRTHEGRNDEQFF. The CDR3 region has the DNA TGTGCCAGTAGGACCCACGAAGGGCGGAACGATGAGCAGTTCTTC. This chain links TRBV19 with TRBJ2-1, with D uncertain. Germline V CDR1 and CDR2: LNHDA, SQIVND (reference sequence). V lost 6 bases, J lost 8 bases, and 20 bases lay in between. The CDR3 has 15 residues.

The gene calls are TRBV10-3 and TRBJ2-5; D remains unclear. CDR1 and CDR2 from the germline V gene are ENHRY and SYGVKD. The CDR3 contains 13 residues. V was trimmed by 6 bases and J by 2 bases, leaving 10 bases between them. In nucleotides, the CDR3 is TGTGCCATCAGCCCCGACTCACAAGAGACCCAGTACTTC. Its translation is CAISPDSQETQYF.

The chain joins TRBV18 to TRBJ1-1, with D uncertain. The length of the CDR3 is 15 residues. The germline V gene encodes CDR1 KGHSH and CDR2 LQKENI. V was shortened by 4 bases and J by 5 bases, with 17 bases between the two germline ends. The CDR3 region is CASSLSRVEGTEAFF. The CDR3 nucleotides are TGTGCCAGCTCACTGTCGAGGGTAGAAGGAACTGAAGCTTTCTTT.

The CDR3 DNA sequence: TGTGCCACCCAGTCGGTAGCGCTGGGGGAGACCCAGTACTTC. It yields the protein CATQSVALGETQYF. The chain is built from TRBV7-8 and TRBJ2-5; the D gene is possibly TRBD2 (5 bases). The germline V gene encodes CDR1 SGHVS and CDR2 FQNEAQ. V was clipped by 10 bases and J by 5 bases, with 20 bases between them. This CDR3 is built from 14 residues. Combining the CDR3 with reference TRBV7-8 and TRBJ2-5 gives the whole variable domain GAGVSQSPRYKVAKRGQDVALRCDPISGHVSLFWYQQALGQGPEFLTYFQNEAQLDKSGLPSDRFFAERPEGSVSTLKIQRTQQEDSAVYLCATQSVALGETQYFGPGTRLLVL.

The gene calls are TRBV7-6 and TRBJ2-5; 11 bases match TRBD2. The germline V gene encodes CDR1 SGHVS and CDR2 FNYEAQ. V lost 5 bases and J lost 3; bases outside the gene matches: 2. The CDR3 consists of 14 residues. CDR3 nucleotides: TGTGCCAGCAGCACACTAGCGGGGGAAGAGACCCAGTACTTC. It encodes CASSTLAGEETQYF.

This clone was seen ten or more times. The chain has TRBV13 and TRBJ2-4; TRBD1 might be the D (6 bases). V lost 4 bases, J lost 5 bases, and 15 bases lay in between. In germline, CDR1 is PRHDT, CDR2 FYEKMQ (reference sequence). The CDR3 extends over 15 amino acids. CDR3 in amino acids: CASSSTYREQNIQYF. In DNA, the CDR3 is TGTGCCAGCAGCTCAACCTACAGGGAACAAAACATTCAGTACTTC. Full variable domain (outside the CDR3, taken from reference TRBV13 and TRBJ2-4): AAGVIQSPRHLIKEKRETATLKCYPIPRHDTVYWYQQGPGQDPQFLISFYEKMQSDKGSIPDRFSAQQFSDYHSELNMSSLELGDSALYFCASSSTYREQNIQYFGAGTRLSVL.

The V call is TRBV27, the J call TRBJ2-7; 10 bases match TRBD2. Germline CDR1 is MNHEY and CDR2 is SMNVEV (reference sequence). The CDR3 has 15 residues. V trimming: 5 bases; J trimming: 2 bases; junction bases outside the gene matches: 6. The CDR3 sequence is CASSIAGGLPYEQYF. The CDR3 DNA sequence: TGTGCCAGCAGTATAGCGGGAGGCCTCCCCTACGAGCAGTACTTC.

CDR3 region: CASSERLPGGKNIQYF. CDR3 sequence (DNA): TGTGCCAGCAGTGAAAGATTGCCGGGGGGCAAAAACATTCAGTACTTC. This chain connects TRBV6-1 to TRBJ2-4, with 7 bases matching TRBD2. With V trimmed by 2 bases and J by 3 bases, 7 bases remained unmatched. This CDR3 is 16 amino acids long. Germline CDR1 MNHNS, CDR2 SASEGT.

This chain uses TRBV18 with TRBJ2-7; D is perhaps TRBD2 (5 bases). V lost 1 base to trimming and J lost 3 bases, with 19 bases between them. CDR3 length: 17 amino acids. Germline lookup yields CDR1 KGHSH and CDR2 LQKENI. The CDR3 spells CASSPREGRGQNYEQYF. The CDR3, as DNA: TGTGCCAGCTCACCACGAGAGGGTCGTGGTCAAAACTACGAGCAGTACTTC.

This clone came up a few times. The junction departs from the called germline gene at one end, perhaps through a read error. This chain joins TRBV6-5 and TRBJ2-7, with unresolved D. Germline-derived CDR1 and CDR2 are MNHEY and SVGAGI. This CDR3 has 11 residues. The CDR3 DNA is TGTGCCAGCAGTTACTCCCACGAGCAGTACTTC. This encodes CASSYSHEQYF.

The chain combines TRBV5-4 with TRBJ1-1; the D gene is possibly TRBD1 (6 bases). Germline assignment: CDR1 SGHNT and CDR2 YYREEE (reference sequence). The CDR3 totals 14 residues. The V end was cut by 0 bases, the J end by 4 bases, with 10 bases between. Written as DNA, the CDR3 is TGTGCCAGCAGCTTGGCACAGGGTCGCACTGAAGCTTTCTTT. Translated, it gives CASSLAQGRTEAFF.

The rearrangement joins TRBV5-5 to TRBJ2-5; D is possibly TRBD1 or TRBD2 (5 bases each). Germline assignment: CDR1 SGHKS and CDR2 YYEKEE (reference sequence). V was pared by 2 bases and J by 5 bases, with 22 bases between. The CDR3 is 17 amino acids. CDR3 DNA sequence: TGTGCCAGCAGCTTAAATCCACTGGGTGGGGGTGGCGAGACCCAGTACTTC. It yields the protein CASSLNPLGGGGETQYF.

The chain couples TRBV3-1 (or the pseudogene TRBV3-2) to TRBJ2-5, with TRBD2 identical over 7 bases. Germline loops: CDR1 LGHDT, CDR2 YNNKEL (reference sequence). The CDR3 covers 15 residues. With V trimmed by 4 bases and J by 2 bases, 7 bases remained unmatched. The CDR3 DNA reads as TGTGCCAGCAGCCTTGGGGCTAGCGGACAAGAGACCCAGTACTTC. Its protein is CASSLGASGQETQYF.

This chain links TRBV11-2 with TRBJ1-2; 7 bases are shared with TRBD1. CDR3 length: 13 amino acids. V shed 7 bases, J shed 5 bases, and the junction held 7 bases outside the gene matches. Germline CDR1 and CDR2: SGHAT and FQNNGV. The CDR3 is CASKQGGGYGYTF. CDR3 coding DNA: TGTGCCAGCAAACAAGGGGGCGGGTATGGCTACACCTTC.

The sample holds one count of this clone. This chain connects TRBV6-1 to TRBJ2-1; 9 bases agree with TRBD2. Trimming took 4 bases from V and 4 from J; bases not matched to a gene: 8. The V gene's germline CDR1 is MNHNS and CDR2 SASEGT. This CDR3 is 16 amino acids long. CDR3 sequence: CASSGWGGRDYNEQFF. The CDR3 region has the DNA TGTGCCAGCAGTGGATGGGGCGGGAGGGATTACAATGAGCAGTTCTTC.

V usage is TRBV7-2 and J usage is TRBJ2-5; TRBD1 aligns across 8 bases. V trimming: 2 bases; J trimming: 5 bases; junction bases outside the gene matches: 4. Germline V gene lookup returns CDR1 SGHTA and CDR2 FQGNSA. The CDR3 consists of 14 residues. The CDR3 DNA is TGTGCCAGCAGCTTACAGAGGACAGGGGAGACCCAGTACTTC. Its translation: CASSLQRTGETQYF.

This clone was observed once. The chain is built from TRBV28 and TRBJ2-6; 7 bases map to TRBD2. The V gene's germline CDR1 is MDHEN and CDR2 SYDVKM. V dropped 3 bases and J dropped 2; count of bases not matched to a gene: 1. This CDR3 comprises 15 residues. The CDR3: CASSLGGAGANVLTF. CDR3 in DNA: TGTGCCAGCAGTTTGGGAGGGGCTGGGGCCAACGTCCTGACTTTC. Filled out from reference TRBV28 and TRBJ2-6, the complete variable domain reads DVKVTQSSRYLVKRTGEKVFLECVQDMDHENMFWYRQDPGLGLRLIYFSYDVKMKEKGDIPEGYSVSREKKERFSLILESASTNQTSMYLCASSLGGAGANVLTFGAGSRLTVL.

The chain's CDR3 is CSAGGGEAGNTIYF. The CDR3 nucleotides read TGCAGCGCCGGAGGGGGGGAGGCTGGAAACACCATATATTTT. The V and J genes are TRBV29-1 and TRBJ1-3, with D possibly matching TRBD1 (6 bases). CDR1 and CDR2 (germline): SQVTM, ANQGSEA. CDR3 length: 14 amino acids. Trimming removed 7 bases from V and 2 bases from J, with 15 bases in between.

The table lists this clone with a count of one. J is TRBJ1-2 and V is TRBV7-6; D gene ambiguous. The V end was cut by 5 bases, the J end by 8 bases, with 6 bases between. CDR1 SGHVS and CDR2 FNYEAQ come from the germline V gene. The CDR3 consists of 10 residues. CDR3 DNA: TGTGCCAGCAGCAAGAGGGGCTACACCTTC. It codes for CASSKRGYTF.